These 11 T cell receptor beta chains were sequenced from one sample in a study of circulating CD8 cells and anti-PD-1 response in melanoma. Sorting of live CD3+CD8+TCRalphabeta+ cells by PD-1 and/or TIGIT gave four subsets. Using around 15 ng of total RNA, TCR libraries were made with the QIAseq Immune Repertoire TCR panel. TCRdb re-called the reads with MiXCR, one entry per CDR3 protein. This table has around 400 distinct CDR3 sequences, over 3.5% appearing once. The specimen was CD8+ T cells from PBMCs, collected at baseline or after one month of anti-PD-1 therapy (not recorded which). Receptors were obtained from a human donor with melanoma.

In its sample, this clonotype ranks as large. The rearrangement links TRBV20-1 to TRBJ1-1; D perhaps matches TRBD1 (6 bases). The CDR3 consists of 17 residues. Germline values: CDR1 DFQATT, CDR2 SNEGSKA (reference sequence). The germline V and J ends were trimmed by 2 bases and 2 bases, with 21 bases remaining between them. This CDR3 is CSARTWIRQEINTEAFF. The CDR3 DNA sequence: TGCAGTGCTAGAACCTGGATCCGACAGGAGATTAACACTGAAGCTTTCTTT.

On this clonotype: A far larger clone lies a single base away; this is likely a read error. In nucleotides, the CDR3 is TGTGCCAGCAGTTTAAACACTGAAGCTTCCTTT. The encoded protein is CASSLNTEASF. The chain employs TRBV2 and TRBJ1-1; no reliable D call. The CDR3 totals 11 residues. Per the germline V gene, CDR1 is SNHLY and CDR2 is FYNNEI.

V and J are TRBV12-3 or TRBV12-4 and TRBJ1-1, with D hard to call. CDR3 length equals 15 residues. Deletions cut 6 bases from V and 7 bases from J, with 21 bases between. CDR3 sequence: CASRPDPGGVVEAFF. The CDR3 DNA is TGTGCCAGCAGGCCCGACCCTGGAGGCGTGGTTGAAGCTTTCTTT.

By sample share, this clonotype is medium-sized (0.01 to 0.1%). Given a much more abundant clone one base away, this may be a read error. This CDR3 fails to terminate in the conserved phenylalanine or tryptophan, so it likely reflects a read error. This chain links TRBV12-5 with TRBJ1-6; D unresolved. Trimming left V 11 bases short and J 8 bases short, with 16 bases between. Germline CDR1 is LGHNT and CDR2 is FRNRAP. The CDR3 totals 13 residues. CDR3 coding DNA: TGTGCTGGACCGGGCCCGACGGATTCACCCCTCCACTTG. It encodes CAGPGPTDSPLHL.

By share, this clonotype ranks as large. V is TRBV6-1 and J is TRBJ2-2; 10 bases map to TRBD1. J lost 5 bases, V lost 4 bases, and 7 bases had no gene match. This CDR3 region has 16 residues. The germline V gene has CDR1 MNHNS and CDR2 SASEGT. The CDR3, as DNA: TGTGCCAGCAGTGCCGACAGGGGGCTAGGAACCGGGGAGCTGTTTTTT. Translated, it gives CASSADRGLGTGELFF.

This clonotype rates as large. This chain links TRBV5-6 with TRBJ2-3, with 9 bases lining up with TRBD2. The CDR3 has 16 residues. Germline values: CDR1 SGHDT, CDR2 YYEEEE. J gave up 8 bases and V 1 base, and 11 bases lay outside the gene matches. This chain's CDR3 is CASSLLASGEVGTQYF. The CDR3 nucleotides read TGTGCCAGCAGCTTGTTGGCTAGCGGGGAAGTTGGTACGCAGTATTTT.

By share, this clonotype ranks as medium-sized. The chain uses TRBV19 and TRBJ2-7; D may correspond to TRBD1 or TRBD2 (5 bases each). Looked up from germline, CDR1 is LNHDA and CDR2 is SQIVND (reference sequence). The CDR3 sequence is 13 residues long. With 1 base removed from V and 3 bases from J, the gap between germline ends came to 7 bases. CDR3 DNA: TGTGCCAGTAGTATAGGAGGGGACTACGAGCAGTACTTC. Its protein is CASSIGGDYEQYF.

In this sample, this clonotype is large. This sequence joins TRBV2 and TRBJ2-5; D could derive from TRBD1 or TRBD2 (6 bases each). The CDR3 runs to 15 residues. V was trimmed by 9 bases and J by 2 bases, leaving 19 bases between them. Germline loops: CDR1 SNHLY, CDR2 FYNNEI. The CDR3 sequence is CARGVNRDFQETQYF. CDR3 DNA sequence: TGTGCCAGGGGGGTCAACAGGGACTTTCAAGAGACCCAGTACTTC.

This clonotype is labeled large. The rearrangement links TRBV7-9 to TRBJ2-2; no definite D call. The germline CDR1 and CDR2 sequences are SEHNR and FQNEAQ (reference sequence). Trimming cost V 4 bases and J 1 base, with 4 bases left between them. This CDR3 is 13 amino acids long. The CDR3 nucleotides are TGTGCCAGCAGCTCCATGAACACCGGGGAGCTGTTTTTT. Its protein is CASSSMNTGELFF.

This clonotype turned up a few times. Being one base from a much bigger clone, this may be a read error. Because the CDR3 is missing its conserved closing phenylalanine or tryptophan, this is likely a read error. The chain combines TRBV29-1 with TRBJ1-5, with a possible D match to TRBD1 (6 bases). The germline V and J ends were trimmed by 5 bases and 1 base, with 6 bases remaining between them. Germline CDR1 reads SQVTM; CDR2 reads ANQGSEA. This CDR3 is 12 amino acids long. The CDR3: CSVTGSNQPQHL. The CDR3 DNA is TGCAGCGTTACAGGGAGCAATCAGCCCCAGCATTTA.

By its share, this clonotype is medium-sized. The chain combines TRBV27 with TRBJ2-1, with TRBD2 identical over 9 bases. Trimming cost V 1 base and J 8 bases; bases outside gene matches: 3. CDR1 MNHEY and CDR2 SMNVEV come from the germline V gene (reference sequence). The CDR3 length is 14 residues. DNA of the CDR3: TGTGCCAGCAGTTTATTGGTAGCGGGAGATGAGCAGTTCTTC. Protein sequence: CASSLLVAGDEQFF.